This section outlines one T cell receptor beta chain sequence together with its context. The antigen is not known. The sample originates from a study of OX40 agonist ivuxolimab in advanced cancers. Turning to the study itself: At 0.01 to 10 mg/kg, ivuxolimab was administered intravenously to patients every 2 weeks. Study findings and constraints: There were, on average, more expanded clones in CD8+ T cells than in CD4+.

Assay used: immunoSEQ multiplex PCR; TCRdb lists only in-frame clones, some missing. The data hold fewer than 90,000 clones, with roughly 85% observed a single time. Trimming pared 0 bases from V and 1 base from J, leaving 9 bases between. There are 14 residues in the CDR3. Germline loops: CDR1 SQVTM, CDR2 ANQGSEA. The V call is TRBV29-1, the J call TRBJ1-1, with D tentatively TRBD1 (6 bases). This TCR was recovered from an adult with an advanced solid tumor such as melanoma, head and neck, liver or kidney cancer. The specimen was CD4+ or CD8+ T cells sorted from blood, collected in a trial of the OX40 agonist ivuxolimab. The CDR3 sequence is CSVEDLDRNTEAFF. In DNA form, the CDR3 reads TGCAGCGTTGAAGATCTGGACAGGAACACTGAAGCTTTCTTT.